This T cell receptor (beta chain) appears in the sequencing data of a study of T cell repertoires in aging, cancer and after chemotherapy. Peripheral blood genomic DNA, not sorted cells or RNA, was the template. Multiplex touch-down PCR with TRB-A/B primers amplified rearranged V-D-J TRB sequences. In TCRdb, the multiplex PCR reads were re-called with MiXCR into one record per CDR3 protein. The data show approximately 6,100 distinct CDR3 sequences, with under 40% seen just once and less than 60% held by the top ten. This clonotype was seen a handful of times. The sequence was obtained from a human donor with a blood cancer. Sequencing was performed on blood.

CDR3 protein: CASRDRDRRGETQYF. The CDR3 DNA sequence: TGTGCCAGCAGAGACCGGGACAGACGAGGCGAGACCCAGTACTTC. The chain is built from TRBV27 and TRBJ2-5; 7 nucleotides match TRBD1. CDR3 length: 15 amino acids. The V gene's germline CDR1 is MNHEY and CDR2 SMNVEV (reference sequence). Trimming cost V 6 bases and J 5 bases; bases outside gene matches: 12.